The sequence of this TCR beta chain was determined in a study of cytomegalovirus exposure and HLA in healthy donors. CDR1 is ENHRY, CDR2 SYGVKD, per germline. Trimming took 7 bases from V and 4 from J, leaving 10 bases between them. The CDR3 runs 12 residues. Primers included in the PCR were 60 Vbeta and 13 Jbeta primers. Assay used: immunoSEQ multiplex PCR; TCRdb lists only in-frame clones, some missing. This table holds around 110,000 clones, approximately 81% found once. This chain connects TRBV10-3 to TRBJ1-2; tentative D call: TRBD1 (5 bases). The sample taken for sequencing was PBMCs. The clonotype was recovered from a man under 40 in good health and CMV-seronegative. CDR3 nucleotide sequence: TGTGCCATCAACTCCGACAGCTATGGCTACACCTTC. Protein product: CAINSDSYGYTF.